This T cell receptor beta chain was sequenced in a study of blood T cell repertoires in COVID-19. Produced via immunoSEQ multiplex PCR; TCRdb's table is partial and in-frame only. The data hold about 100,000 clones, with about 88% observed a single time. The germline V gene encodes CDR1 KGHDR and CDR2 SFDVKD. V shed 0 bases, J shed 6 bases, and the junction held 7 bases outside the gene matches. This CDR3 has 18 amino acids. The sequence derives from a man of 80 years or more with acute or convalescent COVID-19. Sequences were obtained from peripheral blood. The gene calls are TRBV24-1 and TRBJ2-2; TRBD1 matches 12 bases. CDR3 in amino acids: CATSDLPGTGGKAGELFF. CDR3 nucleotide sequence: TGTGCCACCAGTGATTTGCCCGGGACAGGGGGCAAGGCCGGGGAGCTGTTTTTT.